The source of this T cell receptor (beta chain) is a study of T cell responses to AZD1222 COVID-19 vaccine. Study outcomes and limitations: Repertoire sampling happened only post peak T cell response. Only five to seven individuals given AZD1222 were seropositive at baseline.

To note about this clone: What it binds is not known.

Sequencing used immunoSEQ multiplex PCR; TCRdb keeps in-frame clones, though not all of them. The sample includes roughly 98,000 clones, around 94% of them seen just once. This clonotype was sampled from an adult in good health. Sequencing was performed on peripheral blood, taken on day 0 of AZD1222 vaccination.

The chain's CDR3 is CASSSVLEGGGNYGYTF. Here the CDR3 DNA reads TGTGCCAGCAGTTCCGTCTTGGAAGGGGGGGGTAACTATGGCTACACCTTC. The chain links TRBV28 to TRBJ1-2; tentative D call: TRBD1 (6 bases). Germline V CDR1 and CDR2: MDHEN, SYDVKM. Between the trimmed V and J ends, which lost 4 bases and 1 base, there was a span of 19 bases. The CDR3 is made up of 17 amino acids.